This passage covers 27 T cell receptor beta chains from one sample sequenced in a study of T cells in Graves' hyperthyroidism and ophthalmopathy. TCR beta CDR3 regions were amplified from RNA transcripts. A set of HTBI primers served as the primers for a first-round RT-PCR of the TCR CDR3. TCRdb redid the calling of the multiplex PCR reads with MiXCR, one entry per CDR3 protein. The repertoire holds 250,000 to 300,000 distinct CDR3 sequences, with roughly an eighth as singletons. Sequenced: blood. The origin of the receptors is a woman between 35 and 50 years old with Graves' hyperthyroidism.

This clonotype was counted ten times or more. V and J are TRBV5-1 and TRBJ1-2; 8 bases are a match to TRBD1. CDR3 size: 15 residues. The V gene end was trimmed by 4 bases and the J gene end by 5 bases; junction bases not matched to a gene: 10. Germline assignment: CDR1 SGHRS and CDR2 YFSETQ. The CDR3 sequence: CASSLGQGDSYGYTF. In nucleotides, the CDR3 is TGCGCCAGCAGCCTAGGACAGGGCGACTCGTATGGCTACACCTTC.

This clonotype occurred many times. The V call is TRBV16, the J call TRBJ1-5; 9 positions match TRBD1. CDR1 and CDR2 (germline): KGHSY, FQNENV. The CDR3 runs 16 residues. Trimming cost V 1 base and J 4 bases; bases outside gene matches: 5. CDR3 DNA sequence: TGTGCCAGCAGCCAATACCGGGACAGGGCGAATCAGCCCCAGCATTTT. Translation: CASSQYRDRANQPQHF.

This clonotype was seen more than once but under ten times. The chain has TRBV27 and TRBJ1-1; D gene uncertain. Germline CDR1 and CDR2: MNHEY and SMNVEV (reference sequence). The germline V and J ends were trimmed by 3 bases and 5 bases, with 13 bases remaining between them. This CDR3 has 14 amino acids. The CDR3 region has the DNA TGTGCCAGCAGTTTGAGTGTGTTTAGTACTGAAGCTTTCTTT. Its protein product is CASSLSVFSTEAFF.

This clonotype has just a few counts. The chain couples TRBV5-1 to TRBJ1-5; 7 nucleotides line up with TRBD1. Losses at the gene ends were 2 bases for V and 6 bases for J; bases not matched to a gene: 8. This CDR3 has 15 residues. Germline-derived CDR1 and CDR2 are SGHRS and YFSETQ. This CDR3 reads CASSLQGLFGQPQHF. The CDR3 coding sequence is TGCGCCAGCAGCTTACAGGGGCTGTTCGGTCAGCCCCAGCATTTT.

The CDR3 DNA reads as TGCAGCGGGCTAACCCACGTCGGGCAAGATACGCAGTATTTT. Translated, it gives CSGLTHVGQDTQYF. The chain uses TRBV29-1 and TRBJ2-3; D uncertain. Germline CDR1 SQVTM, CDR2 ANQGSEA. The CDR3 consists of 14 residues. V was cut by 7 bases and J by 5 bases, with 19 bases left in between.

This clonotype was picked up a small number of times. The chain links TRBV2 to TRBJ2-7; D is undetermined. The ends were cut back, 6 bases at V and 6 bases at J, with 12 bases in the middle. This CDR3 spans 12 amino acids. Germline CDR1 is SNHLY and CDR2 is FYNNEI. CDR3 DNA sequence: TGTGCCAGCAGCCTGGACCTGGGCGAGCAGTACTTC. It translates to CASSLDLGEQYF.

This sequence joins TRBV6-5 and TRBJ1-5; D gene uncertain. This CDR3 has 17 residues. Germline assignment: CDR1 MNHEY and CDR2 SVGAGI. Trimming cost V 0 bases and J 4 bases, with 16 bases left between them. The CDR3 nucleotides are TGTGCCAGCAGTTACTCCGGGGTGGGGAGGTCGAATCAGCCCCAGCATTTT. Translation: CASSYSGVGRSNQPQHF.

Notes on this clonotype: A much larger clone lies a single base off, so this may be a read error. The chain carries TRBV9 and TRBJ1-1, with 10 bases that match TRBD1. Germline CDR1 and CDR2: SGDLS and YYNGEE. The CDR3 has 15 residues. Losses at the gene ends were 3 bases for V and 1 base for J; bases not matched to a gene: 3. This chain's CDR3 is CASSARDRGNTEAFF. CDR3 sequence (DNA): TGTGCCAGCAGCGCCCGGGACAGGGGGAACACTGAAGCTTTCTTT.

In its sample, this clonotype was seen a few times. V gene TRBV18 combines with J gene TRBJ2-7; 7 nucleotides match TRBD1. Germline CDR1 and CDR2: KGHSH and LQKENI. The V and J ends lost 3 bases and 0 bases, in that order; junction bases with no gene match: 2. The CDR3 consists of 14 residues. CDR3 amino acids: CASSPTGISYEQYF. CDR3 nucleotide sequence: TGTGCCAGCTCACCGACAGGGATCTCCTACGAGCAGTACTTC.

On this clonotype itself: Its ends do not fully match the called genes, so a read error is possible. The chain recombines TRBV28 with TRBJ1-5, with D perhaps TRBD1 (5 bases). The CDR3 has 14 residues. Germline CDR1 MDHEN, CDR2 SYDVKM. The CDR3: CAGSLSQGDQPQHF. The CDR3 coding sequence is TGTGCCGGCAGCTTAAGCCAGGGCGACCAGCCCCAGCATTTT.

This clonotype was seen at least ten times. The genes are TRBV12-3 or TRBV12-4 and TRBJ2-3, with TRBD2 identical over 12 bases. This CDR3 has 16 amino acids. Trimming took 8 bases from V and 0 from J; bases not matched to a gene: 6. The DNA for the CDR3 is TGTGCCAGCCGAGGACTAGCGGGAACTAGCACAGATACGCAGTATTTT. Protein product: CASRGLAGTSTDTQYF.

This clonotype was observed many times. This chain connects TRBV24-1 to TRBJ2-7; 12 bases agree with TRBD1. The CDR3 contains 16 residues. Germline V gene lookup returns CDR1 KGHDR and CDR2 SFDVKD. The ends lost 3 bases at V and 5 bases at J; junction bases unmatched: 7. The CDR3 DNA reads as TGTGCCACCAGTGATGCCCCCGGGACAGGGGGCCACGAGCAGTACTTC. Its translation: CATSDAPGTGGHEQYF.

This clonotype was found many times. The V call is TRBV6-1, the J call TRBJ1-2; no clear D. The V end was cut by 7 bases, the J end by 2 bases, with 14 bases between. Germline CDR1 MNHNS, CDR2 SASEGT. The CDR3 sequence is 14 residues long. CDR3 protein: CASTGPLGNYGYTF. The CDR3, as DNA: TGTGCCAGCACCGGGCCCCTAGGAAACTATGGCTACACCTTC.

In its sample, this clonotype was seen many times. The genes are TRBV10-3 and TRBJ1-1; D unresolved. The germline V gene encodes CDR1 ENHRY and CDR2 SYGVKD. Trimming removed 4 bases at V and 0 bases at J, with 12 bases between. The CDR3 contains 15 residues. CDR3 in amino acids: CAISATEDLNTEAFF. CDR3 sequence (DNA): TGTGCCATCAGTGCAACTGAGGATCTGAACACTGAAGCTTTCTTT.

This clonotype was observed at least ten times. The rearrangement uses TRBV11-3 and TRBJ1-4; 8 positions match TRBD1. Germline loops: CDR1 SGHNT, CDR2 YENEEA. This CDR3 has 17 amino acids. V lost 0 bases to trimming and J lost 5 bases; unmatched junction nucleotides: 8. The CDR3 coding sequence is TGTGCCAGCAGCTTAGATGTTCTCGGGACAGGAAATGAAAAACTGTTTTTT. Residues: CASSLDVLGTGNEKLFF.

There are a few counts of this clonotype. The V call is TRBV5-6, the J call TRBJ2-4; no reliable D call. Germline V gene sequence: CDR1 SGHDT, CDR2 YYEEEE. Trimming cost V 0 bases and J 3 bases, with 10 bases left between them. The CDR3 extends over 15 amino acids. The CDR3 region has the DNA TGTGCCAGCAGCTTGGTTTGGGGTCTCAAAAACATTCAGTACTTC. The encoded protein is CASSLVWGLKNIQYF.

This clonotype was picked up many times. V and J are TRBV7-9 and TRBJ1-2; no clear D. Trimming took off 1 base at V and 4 bases at J, with 7 bases between the two ends. CDR3 length equals 13 residues. CDR1 and CDR2 from the germline V gene are SEHNR and FQNEAQ (reference sequence). In DNA, the CDR3 is TGTGCCAGCAGCTTAGTAGGGATCTATGGCTACACCTTC. The encoded protein is CASSLVGIYGYTF.

This clonotype was counted many times. This chain joins TRBV2 and TRBJ2-7; D may be TRBD1 (6 bases). V lost 2 bases and J lost 3, with 14 bases in between. Looked up from germline, CDR1 is SNHLY and CDR2 is FYNNEI. The CDR3 covers 15 residues. CDR3: CASSEKWQGLYEQYF. CDR3 nucleotide sequence: TGTGCCAGCAGTGAAAAGTGGCAGGGGCTCTACGAGCAGTACTTC.

This clonotype was counted at least ten times. The rearrangement links TRBV12-3 or TRBV12-4 to TRBJ2-1; the match to TRBD2 covers 7 bases. V lost 1 base and J lost 6; bases outside the gene matches: 6. The CDR3 has 15 amino acids. CDR3 in amino acids: CASSLGRGGPNEQFF. The CDR3 DNA follows: TGTGCCAGCAGTTTAGGGCGGGGAGGGCCCAATGAGCAGTTCTTC.

The V call is TRBV19, the J call TRBJ2-5; 7 bases fit TRBD1. Trimming took 4 bases from V and 3 from J; bases not matched to a gene: 14. Looked up from germline, CDR1 is LNHDA and CDR2 is SQIVND (reference sequence). CDR3 length equals 17 residues. The CDR3 here is CASSTPWPGQPEETQYF. The CDR3 DNA follows: TGTGCCAGTAGTACTCCATGGCCGGGACAGCCAGAAGAGACCCAGTACTTC.

At least ten counts were recorded for this clonotype. The rearrangement links TRBV11-2 to TRBJ2-1, with TRBD2 identical over 8 bases. J gave up 6 bases and V 0 bases, and 4 bases lay outside the gene matches. CDR3 length equals 15 residues. Germline V gene data show CDR1 as SGHAT and CDR2 as FQNNGV. The CDR3 sequence: CASSLEGLAGNEQFF. The CDR3 region has the DNA TGTGCCAGCAGCTTAGAAGGACTAGCTGGCAATGAGCAGTTCTTC.

The genes are TRBV20-1 and TRBJ1-3; D may be TRBD1 (6 bases). Germline V gene lookup returns CDR1 DFQATT and CDR2 SNEGSKA (reference sequence). The CDR3 contains 14 residues. Trimming pared 4 bases from V and 2 bases from J, leaving 12 bases between. The CDR3 DNA sequence: TGCAGTGCTATTACCCAGGGGCCTGGAAACACCATATATTTT. Protein sequence: CSAITQGPGNTIYF.

The table lists this clonotype with many counts. This sequence joins TRBV12-3 or TRBV12-4 and TRBJ2-1; D remains ambiguous. V was clipped by 2 bases and J by 7 bases, with 6 bases between them. The CDR3 has 12 residues. The DNA of the CDR3 is TGTGCCAGCAGTTTAAGAGAAAATGAGCAGTTCTTC. Its translation: CASSLRENEQFF.

V usage is TRBV10-3 and J usage is TRBJ2-5; possibly TRBD2 for D (6 bases). Trimming left V 6 bases short and J 2 bases short, with 7 bases between. The CDR3 is 12 amino acids. Per germline, CDR1 ENHRY and CDR2 SYGVKD. The CDR3 DNA sequence: TGTGCCATCAGGGGGACTCAAGAGACCCAGTACTTC. The encoded protein is CAIRGTQETQYF.

In this sample, this clonotype turned up many times. V and J are TRBV4-2 and TRBJ1-1; D ambiguous. The CDR3 length is 12 residues. Trimming shortened V by 0 bases and J by 7 bases, and 6 bases separated the two germline ends. CDR1 LGHNA and CDR2 YNFKEQ come from the germline V gene. The CDR3 bases are TGTGCCAGCAGCCAAGAGAGAGGTGAAGCTTTCTTT. This encodes CASSQERGEAFF.

The chain is built from TRBV2 and TRBJ2-5, with D possibly being TRBD1 (6 bases). This CDR3 has 14 amino acids. The V end was cut by 5 bases, the J end by 5 bases, with 15 bases between. Looked up from germline, CDR1 is SNHLY and CDR2 is FYNNEI. CDR3 region: CASSMGHGSETQYF. The CDR3 coding sequence is TGTGCCAGCAGTATGGGACACGGGTCGGAGACCCAGTACTTC.

Note on this clonotype: At one end the junction does not follow the germline gene, possibly because of a read error. The J gene is TRBJ2-5, the V gene TRBV12-3 or TRBV12-4, with 16 bases aligning to TRBD2. CDR3 length equals 17 residues. The CDR3 reads CASSSLGLAGGRETPYF. The CDR3, as DNA: TGTGCCAGCAGTTCCTTGGGACTAGCGGGAGGGCGTGAGACCCCGTACTTC.